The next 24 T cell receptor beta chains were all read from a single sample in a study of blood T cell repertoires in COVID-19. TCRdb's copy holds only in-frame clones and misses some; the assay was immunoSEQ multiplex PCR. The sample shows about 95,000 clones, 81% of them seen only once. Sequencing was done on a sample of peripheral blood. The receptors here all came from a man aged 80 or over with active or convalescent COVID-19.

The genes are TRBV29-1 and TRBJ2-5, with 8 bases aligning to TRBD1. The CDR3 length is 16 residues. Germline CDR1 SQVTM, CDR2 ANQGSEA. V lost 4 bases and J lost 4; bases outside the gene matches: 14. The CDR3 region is CSVAQGAQISGETQYF. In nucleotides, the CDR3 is TGCAGCGTTGCGCAGGGGGCGCAAATCAGCGGAGAGACCCAGTACTTC. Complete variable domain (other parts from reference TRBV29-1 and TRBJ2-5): SAVISQKPSRDICQRGTSLTIQCQVDSQVTMMFWYRQQPGQSLTLIATANQGSEATYESGFVIDKFPISRPNLTFSTLTVSNMSPEDSSIYLCSVAQGAQISGETQYFGPGTRLLVL.

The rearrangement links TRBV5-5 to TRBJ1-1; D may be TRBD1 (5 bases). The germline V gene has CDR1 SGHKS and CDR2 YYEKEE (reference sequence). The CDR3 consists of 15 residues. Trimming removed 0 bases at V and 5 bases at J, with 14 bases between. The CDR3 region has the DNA TGTGCCAGCAGCTTGGTTTCCAGGGAGGGGACTGAAGCTTTCTTT. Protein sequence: CASSLVSREGTEAFF.

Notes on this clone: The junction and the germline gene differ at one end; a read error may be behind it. The chain's CDR3 is CASSLVGGGTDTQYF. CDR3 sequence (DNA): TGTGCTAGCAGCTTAGTAGGGGGCGGCACAGATACGCAGTATTTT. This chain joins TRBV7-7 and TRBJ2-3, with 7 nucleotides matching TRBD1. The CDR3 is made up of 15 amino acids. From germline, CDR1 is SSHAT and CDR2 FNYEAQ (reference sequence).

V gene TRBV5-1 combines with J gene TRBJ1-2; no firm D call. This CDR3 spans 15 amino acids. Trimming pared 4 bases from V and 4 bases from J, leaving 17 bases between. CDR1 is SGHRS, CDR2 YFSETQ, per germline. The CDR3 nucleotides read TGCGCCAGCAGCCCTGAGGGCAATTCAGGCTATGGCTACACCTTC. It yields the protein CASSPEGNSGYGYTF.

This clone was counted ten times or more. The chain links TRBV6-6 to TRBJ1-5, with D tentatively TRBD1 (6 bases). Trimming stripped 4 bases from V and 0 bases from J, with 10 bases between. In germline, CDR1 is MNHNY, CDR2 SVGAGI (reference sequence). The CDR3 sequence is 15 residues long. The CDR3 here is CASSLLGASNQPQHF. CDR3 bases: TGTGCCAGCAGTTTATTGGGGGCTAGCAATCAGCCCCAGCATTTT.

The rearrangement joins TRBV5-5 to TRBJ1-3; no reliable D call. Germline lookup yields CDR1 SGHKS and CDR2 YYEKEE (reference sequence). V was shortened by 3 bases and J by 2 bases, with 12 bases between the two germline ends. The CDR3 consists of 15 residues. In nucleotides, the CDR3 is TGTGCCAGCAGCTCCCTTTCAGGCACTGGAAACACCATATATTTT. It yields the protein CASSSLSGTGNTIYF. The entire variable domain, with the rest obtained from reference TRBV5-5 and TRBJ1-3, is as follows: DAGVTQSPTHLIKTRGQQVTLRCSPISGHKSVSWYQQVLGQGPQFIFQYYEKEERGRGNFPDRFSARQFPNYSSELNVNALLLGDSALYLCASSSLSGTGNTIYFGEGSWLTVV.

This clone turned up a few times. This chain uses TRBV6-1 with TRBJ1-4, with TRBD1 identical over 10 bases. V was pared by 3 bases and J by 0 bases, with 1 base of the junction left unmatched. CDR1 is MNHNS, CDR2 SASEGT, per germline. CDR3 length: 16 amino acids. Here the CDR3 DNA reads TGTGCCAGCAGTGACGGGACAGGGGCAACTAATGAAAAACTGTTTTTT. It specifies CASSDGTGATNEKLFF.

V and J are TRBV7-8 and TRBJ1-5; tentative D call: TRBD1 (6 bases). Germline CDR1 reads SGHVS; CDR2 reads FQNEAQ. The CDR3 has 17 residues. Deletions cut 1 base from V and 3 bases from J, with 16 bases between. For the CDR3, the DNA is TGTGCCAGCAGCTTAGTCGACAGAAGGGGGACCAATCAGCCCCAGCATTTT. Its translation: CASSLVDRRGTNQPQHF. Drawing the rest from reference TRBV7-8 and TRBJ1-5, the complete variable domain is GAGVSQSPRYKVAKRGQDVALRCDPISGHVSLFWYQQALGQGPEFLTYFQNEAQLDKSGLPSDRFFAERPEGSVSTLKIQRTQQEDSAVYLCASSLVDRRGTNQPQHFGDGTRLSIL.

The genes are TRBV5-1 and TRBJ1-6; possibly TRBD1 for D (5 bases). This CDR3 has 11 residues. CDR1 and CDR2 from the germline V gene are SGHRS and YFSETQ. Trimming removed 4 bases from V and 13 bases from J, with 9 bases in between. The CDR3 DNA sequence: TGCGCCAGCAGCGACGCAGGGCCCCTCCACTTT. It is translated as CASSDAGPLHF.

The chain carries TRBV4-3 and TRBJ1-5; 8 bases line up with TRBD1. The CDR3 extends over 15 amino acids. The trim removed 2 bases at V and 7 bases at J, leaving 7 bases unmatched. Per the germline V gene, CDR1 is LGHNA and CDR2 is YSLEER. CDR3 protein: CASSQLIAGGQPQHF. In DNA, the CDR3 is TGCGCCAGCAGCCAACTAATAGCAGGGGGCCAGCCCCAGCATTTT.

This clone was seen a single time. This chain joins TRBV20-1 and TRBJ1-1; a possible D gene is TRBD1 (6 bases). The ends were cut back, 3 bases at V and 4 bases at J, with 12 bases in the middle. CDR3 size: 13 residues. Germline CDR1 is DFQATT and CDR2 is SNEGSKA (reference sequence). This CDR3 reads CSASRGGVTEAFF. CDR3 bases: TGCAGTGCTAGTAGGGGGGGCGTCACTGAAGCTTTCTTT.

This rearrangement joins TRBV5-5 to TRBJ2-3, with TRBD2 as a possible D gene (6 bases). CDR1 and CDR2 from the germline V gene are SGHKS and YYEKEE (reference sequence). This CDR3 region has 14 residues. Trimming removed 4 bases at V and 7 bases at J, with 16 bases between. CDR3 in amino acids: CASSLSAGMNTQYF. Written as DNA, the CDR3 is TGTGCCAGCAGCCTGTCCGCGGGAATGAATACGCAGTATTTT.

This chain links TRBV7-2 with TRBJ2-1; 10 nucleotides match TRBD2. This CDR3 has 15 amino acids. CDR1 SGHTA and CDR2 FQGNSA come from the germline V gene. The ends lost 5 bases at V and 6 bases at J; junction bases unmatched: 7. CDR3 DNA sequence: TGTGCCAGCAGCAGGGGCAGCGGGGGGGCCAATGAGCAGTTCTTC. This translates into CASSRGSGGANEQFF.

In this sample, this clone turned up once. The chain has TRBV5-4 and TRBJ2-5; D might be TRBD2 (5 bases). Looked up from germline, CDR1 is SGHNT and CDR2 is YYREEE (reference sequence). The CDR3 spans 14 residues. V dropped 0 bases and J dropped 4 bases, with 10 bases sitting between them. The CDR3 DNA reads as TGTGCCAGCAGCTTGGCCGGGAATAGAGAGACCCAGTACTTC. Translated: CASSLAGNRETQYF.

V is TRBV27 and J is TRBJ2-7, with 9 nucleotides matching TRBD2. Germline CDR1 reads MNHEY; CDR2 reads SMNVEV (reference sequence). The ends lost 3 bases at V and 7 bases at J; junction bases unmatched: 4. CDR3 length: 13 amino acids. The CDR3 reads CASSFSAGGEQYF. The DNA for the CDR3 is TGTGCCAGCAGTTTTTCCGCGGGAGGGGAGCAGTACTTC.

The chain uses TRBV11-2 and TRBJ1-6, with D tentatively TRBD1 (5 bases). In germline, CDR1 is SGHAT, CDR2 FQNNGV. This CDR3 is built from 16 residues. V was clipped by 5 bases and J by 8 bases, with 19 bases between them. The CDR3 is CASSQGGGVRDSPLHF. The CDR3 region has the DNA TGTGCCAGCAGCCAAGGAGGAGGGGTTCGTGATTCACCCCTCCACTTT.

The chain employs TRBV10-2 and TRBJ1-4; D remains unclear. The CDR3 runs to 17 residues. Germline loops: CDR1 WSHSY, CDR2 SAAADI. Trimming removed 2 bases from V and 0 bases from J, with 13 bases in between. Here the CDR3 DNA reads TGCGCCAGCAGTGAGCGGCAGCTTAGCACAACTAATGAAAAACTGTTTTTT. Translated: CASSERQLSTTNEKLFF.

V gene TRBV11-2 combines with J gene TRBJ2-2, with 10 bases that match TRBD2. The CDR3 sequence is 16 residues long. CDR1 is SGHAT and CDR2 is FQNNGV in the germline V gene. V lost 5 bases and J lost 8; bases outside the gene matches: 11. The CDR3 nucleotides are TGTGCCAGCAGCAAACCGGGACTAGCGTTTCAGGGGGAGCTGTTTTTT. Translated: CASSKPGLAFQGELFF.

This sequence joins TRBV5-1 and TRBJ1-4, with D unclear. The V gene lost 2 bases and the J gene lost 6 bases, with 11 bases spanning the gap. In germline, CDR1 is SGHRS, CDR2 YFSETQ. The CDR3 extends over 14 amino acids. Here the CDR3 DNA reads TGCGCCAGCAGCTTAAAGACTGGAGATGAAAAACTGTTTTTT. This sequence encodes CASSLKTGDEKLFF.

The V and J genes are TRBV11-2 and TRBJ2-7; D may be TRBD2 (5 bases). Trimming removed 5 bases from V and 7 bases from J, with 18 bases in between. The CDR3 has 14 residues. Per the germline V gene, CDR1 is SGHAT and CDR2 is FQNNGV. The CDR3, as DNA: TGTGCCAGCAGCGCACCGACCGGGTCGGGGGAGCAGTACTTC. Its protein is CASSAPTGSGEQYF.

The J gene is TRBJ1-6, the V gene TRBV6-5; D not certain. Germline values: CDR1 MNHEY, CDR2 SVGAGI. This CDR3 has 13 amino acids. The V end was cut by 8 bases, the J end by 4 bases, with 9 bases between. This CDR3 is CASVWQYNSPLHF. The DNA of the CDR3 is TGTGCCAGCGTGTGGCAGTATAATTCACCCCTCCACTTT.

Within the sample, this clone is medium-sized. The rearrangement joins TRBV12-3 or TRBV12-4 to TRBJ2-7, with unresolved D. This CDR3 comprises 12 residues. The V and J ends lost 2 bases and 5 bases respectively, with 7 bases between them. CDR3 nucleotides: TGTGCCAGCAGTTTATCTGCGAACGAGCAGTACTTC. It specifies CASSLSANEQYF.

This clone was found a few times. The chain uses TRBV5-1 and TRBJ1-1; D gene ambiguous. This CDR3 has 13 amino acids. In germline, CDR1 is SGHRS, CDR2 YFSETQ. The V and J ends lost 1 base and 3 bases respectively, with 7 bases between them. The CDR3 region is CASSLQDYTEAFF. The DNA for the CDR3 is TGCGCCAGCAGCTTGCAGGATTACACTGAAGCTTTCTTT.

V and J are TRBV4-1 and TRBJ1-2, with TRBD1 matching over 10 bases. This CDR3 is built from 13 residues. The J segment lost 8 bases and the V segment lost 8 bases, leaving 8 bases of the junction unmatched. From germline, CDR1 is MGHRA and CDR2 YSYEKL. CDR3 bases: TGCGCCAGCCGGGGGACAGGGGTGGACGGCTACACCTTC. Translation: CASRGTGVDGYTF.